The 20 T cell receptor beta chains in this list originate from one sample, sequenced in a study of siplizumab effects on memory and regulatory T cells (dated by TCRdb to the late 2010s). To prepare the library, the immunoSEQ multiplex PCR assay was applied. The table comes from immuneACCESS by way of TCRdb, which keeps in-frame sequences with V and J called. Part of the clones is missing from these tables; in studies checked, under half for an unresolved V gene and the rest for unknown reasons. This sample gives 100,000 or so clones in total; about 92% of them show up just once. The top ten constitute about 0.7% of the sample. Sequencing was performed on Tregs sorted from blood. Receptors were obtained from a human donor in good health.

The chain couples TRBV5-6 to TRBJ1-6; 10 bases are shared with TRBD1. Germline loops: CDR1 SGHDT, CDR2 YYEEEE. Trimming at V came to 0 bases and at J to 7 bases, leaving 1 base not matched to a gene. The length of the CDR3 is 15 residues. The CDR3 sequence is CASSLGDRGNSPLHF. As DNA, the CDR3 is TGTGCCAGCAGCTTGGGGGACAGGGGCAATTCACCCCTCCACTTT. The full variable domain, in which reference TRBV5-6 and TRBJ1-6 provide the parts outside the CDR3, is DAGVTQSPTHLIKTRGQQVTLRCSPKSGHDTVSWYQQALGQGPQFIFQYYEEEERQRGNFPDRFSGHQFPNYSSELNVNALLLGDSALYLCASSLGDRGNSPLHFGNGTRLTVT.

The rearrangement joins TRBV25-1 to TRBJ1-1, with D possibly being TRBD1 (5 bases). The V and J ends lost 4 bases and 5 bases respectively, with 14 bases between them. The CDR3 has 14 residues. Germline lookup yields CDR1 MGHDK and CDR2 SYGVNS. CDR3 sequence reads: CASSGDLWMTEAFF. The CDR3 coding sequence is TGTGCCAGCAGTGGGGACCTCTGGATGACTGAAGCTTTCTTT.

The chain links TRBV25-1 to TRBJ2-3; possibly TRBD1 for D (6 bases). This CDR3 is built from 14 residues. Trimming removed 7 bases from V and 1 base from J, with 12 bases in between. Looked up from germline, CDR1 is MGHDK and CDR2 is SYGVNS. Here the CDR3 DNA reads TGTGCCAGCACCGACCCAGGGGGCACAGATACGCAGTATTTT. Translated: CASTDPGGTDTQYF.

The J gene is TRBJ2-1, the V gene TRBV5-4, with 9 bases lining up with TRBD2. The CDR3 is 15 amino acids. The V gene end was trimmed by 0 bases and the J gene end by 6 bases; junction bases not matched to a gene: 4. In germline, CDR1 is SGHNT, CDR2 YYREEE (reference sequence). The CDR3 DNA reads TGTGCCAGCAGCTTGGGCGGACTAGCGTCCAATGAGCAGTTCTTC. Encoded protein: CASSLGGLASNEQFF.

V is TRBV5-1 and J is TRBJ2-2; the D gene is possibly TRBD2 (5 bases). The CDR3 is made up of 16 amino acids. V lost 4 bases to trimming and J lost 6 bases, with 19 bases between them. Germline V gene data show CDR1 as SGHRS and CDR2 as YFSETQ. CDR3 bases: TGCGCCAGCAGCAGCCCACTGCGAGCGGACGCCGGGGAGCTGTTTTTT. It yields the protein CASSSPLRADAGELFF.

CDR3 sequence (DNA): TGCGCCAGCAGCTCCGGGCGGGAGGGCGTCACCGGGGAGCTGTTTTTT. It encodes CASSSGREGVTGELFF. The genes are TRBV5-1 and TRBJ2-2; the match to TRBD2 covers 9 bases. Looked up from germline, CDR1 is SGHRS and CDR2 is YFSETQ. CDR3 length: 16 residues. The J segment lost 4 bases and the V segment lost 3 bases, leaving 7 bases of the junction unmatched. Full variable domain (outside the CDR3, taken from reference TRBV5-1 and TRBJ2-2): KAGVTQTPRYLIKTRGQQVTLSCSPISGHRSVSWYQQTPGQGLQFLFEYFSETQRNKGNFPGRFSGRQFSNSRSEMNVSTLELGDSALYLCASSSGREGVTGELFFGEGSRLTVL.

A single count supports this clone. The genes are TRBV5-4 and TRBJ2-7, with 7 nucleotides matching TRBD1. The trim removed 3 bases at V and 7 bases at J, leaving 7 bases unmatched. This CDR3 is 13 amino acids long. Germline V gene lookup returns CDR1 SGHNT and CDR2 YYREEE (reference sequence). CDR3 sequence: CASSWQGVGEQYF. The DNA of the CDR3 is TGTGCCAGCAGCTGGCAGGGGGTAGGAGAGCAGTACTTC.

The chain couples TRBV19 to TRBJ2-7; perhaps D is TRBD1 or TRBD2 (5 bases each). Per the germline V gene, CDR1 is LNHDA and CDR2 is SQIVND (reference sequence). The CDR3 sequence is 16 residues long. Trimming pared 6 bases from V and 3 bases from J, leaving 21 bases between. The CDR3 DNA reads TGTGCCAGTAGCTTTTCCCGAGGGGCAGGGAGCTACGAGCAGTACTTC. Its translation is CASSFSRGAGSYEQYF.

This clone was observed once. The chain combines TRBV2 with TRBJ2-3; D remains unclear. Germline loops: CDR1 SNHLY, CDR2 FYNNEI. The CDR3 runs to 19 residues. Trimming left V 7 bases short and J 0 bases short, with 26 bases between. CDR3 sequence: CASMLYGSDARASTDTQYF. The CDR3 DNA is TGTGCCAGCATGTTATACGGCTCGGACGCTCGTGCTAGCACAGATACGCAGTATTTT.

The V and J genes are TRBV19 and TRBJ1-4; D is unresolved. The CDR3 is 15 amino acids. Trimming removed 5 bases from V and 0 bases from J, with 10 bases in between. Germline V gene lookup returns CDR1 LNHDA and CDR2 SQIVND (reference sequence). This CDR3 reads CASSLRPATNEKLFF. In nucleotides, the CDR3 is TGTGCCAGTAGTCTGCGGCCTGCAACTAATGAAAAACTGTTTTTT. Full variable domain (remainder filled in from reference TRBV19 and TRBJ1-4): DGGITQSPKYLFRKEGQNVTLSCEQNLNHDAMYWYRQDPGQGLRLIYYSQIVNDFQKGDIAEGYSVSREKKESFPLTVTSAQKNPTAFYLCASSLRPATNEKLFFGSGTQLSVL.

The sample holds one count of this clone. The chain is built from TRBV11-1 and TRBJ2-6; no reliable D call. This CDR3 contains 16 residues. With 5 bases removed from V and 4 bases from J, the gap between germline ends came to 15 bases. Germline loops: CDR1 SGHAT, CDR2 FQDESV (reference sequence). CDR3 residues: CASSPSRALGANVLTF. CDR3 DNA: TGTGCCAGCAGCCCCTCCCGGGCACTCGGGGCCAACGTCCTGACTTTC.

The rearrangement uses TRBV12-5 and TRBJ2-5, with D tentatively TRBD2 (6 bases). Deletions cut 1 base from V and 8 bases from J, with 17 bases between. CDR3 length: 15 amino acids. Germline V CDR1 and CDR2: LGHNT, FRNRAP. The CDR3 coding sequence is TGTGCTAGTGGTTTGGGGTTTACTAGCTTGGAAACCCAGTACTTC. Its translation is CASGLGFTSLETQYF.

With respect to this clone: Other nucleotide sequences in the sample specify the same CDR3. The chain has TRBV9 and TRBJ1-4; D is unresolved. Looked up from germline, CDR1 is SGDLS and CDR2 is YYNGEE. V was cut by 0 bases and J by 5 bases, with 8 bases left in between. The CDR3 runs to 14 residues. CDR3 bases: TGTGCCAGCAGCGTAGGGGCTGGGAATGAAAAACTGTTTTTT. Translation: CASSVGAGNEKLFF. The full variable domain, rest sourced from reference TRBV9 and TRBJ1-4, is DSGVTQTPKHLITATGQRVTLRCSPRSGDLSVYWYQQSLDQGLQFLIQYYNGEERAKGNILERFSAQQFPDLHSELNLSSLELGDSALYFCASSVGAGNEKLFFGSGTQLSVL.

This chain joins TRBV5-6 and TRBJ2-7, with 8 bases fitting TRBD2. There are 16 residues in the CDR3. V was clipped by 2 bases and J by 3 bases; unmatched bases: 10. Germline CDR1 reads SGHDT; CDR2 reads YYEEEE. The CDR3: CASSLSSAGVFYEQYF. The CDR3 DNA reads TGTGCCAGCAGCTTATCTTCAGCGGGAGTCTTCTACGAGCAGTACTTC.

V usage is TRBV28 and J usage is TRBJ1-5, with TRBD1 matching 9 bases. Losses at the gene ends were 6 bases for V and 6 bases for J; bases not matched to a gene: 12. CDR1 is MDHEN and CDR2 is SYDVKM in the germline V gene. The CDR3 contains 16 residues. The CDR3 region is CASRAPGQGLGQPQHF. The CDR3 region has the DNA TGTGCCAGCAGAGCCCCGGGACAGGGACTCGGTCAGCCCCAGCATTTT. Full variable domain (outside the CDR3, taken from reference TRBV28 and TRBJ1-5): DVKVTQSSRYLVKRTGEKVFLECVQDMDHENMFWYRQDPGLGLRLIYFSYDVKMKEKGDIPEGYSVSREKKERFSLILESASTNQTSMYLCASRAPGQGLGQPQHFGDGTRLSIL.

This chain connects TRBV20-1 to TRBJ2-4, with D perhaps matching TRBD2 (5 bases). The ends were cut back, 3 bases at V and 9 bases at J, with 9 bases in the middle. CDR1 is DFQATT and CDR2 is SNEGSKA in the germline V gene (reference sequence). This CDR3 is 11 amino acids long. The CDR3 loop is CSASGIGIQYF. CDR3 coding DNA: TGCAGTGCTAGCGGGATTGGCATTCAGTACTTC.

V usage is TRBV28 and J usage is TRBJ2-7; maybe TRBD2 (5 bases). This CDR3 contains 15 residues. Deletions cut 6 bases from V and 0 bases from J, with 15 bases between. The V gene's germline CDR1 is MDHEN and CDR2 SYDVKM. Written as DNA, the CDR3 is TGTGCCAGCAGCTCGGGGTTCCTGTCCTCCTACGAGCAGTACTTC. This sequence encodes CASSSGFLSSYEQYF.

The chain combines TRBV29-1 with TRBJ1-2, with D unresolved. This CDR3 spans 12 amino acids. The V end was cut by 6 bases, the J end by 5 bases, with 13 bases between. CDR1 is SQVTM, CDR2 ANQGSEA, per germline. The chain's CDR3 is CSVTDVLYGYTF. The CDR3 nucleotides read TGCAGCGTCACAGACGTACTATATGGCTACACCTTC.

This clone was seen more than once but under ten times. This chain joins TRBV10-3 and TRBJ2-3; 7 nucleotides align to TRBD2. Germline V gene lookup returns CDR1 ENHRY and CDR2 SYGVKD. The CDR3 runs to 15 residues. With 6 bases clipped from V and 1 base from J, the junction kept 7 bases outside the gene matches. CDR3 coding DNA: TGTGCCATCAGGGGAGCGGGATCCCGCACAGATACGCAGTATTTT. Its protein is CAIRGAGSRTDTQYF.

V usage is TRBV2 and J usage is TRBJ2-3; D may correspond to TRBD1 or TRBD2 (6 bases each). This CDR3 contains 15 residues. CDR1 and CDR2 (germline): SNHLY, FYNNEI. Trimming shortened V by 1 base and J by 9 bases, and 17 bases separated the two germline ends. CDR3 sequence: CASSEERGVPRTQYF. As DNA, the CDR3 is TGTGCCAGCAGTGAAGAGAGGGGGGTCCCGCGGACGCAGTATTTT.